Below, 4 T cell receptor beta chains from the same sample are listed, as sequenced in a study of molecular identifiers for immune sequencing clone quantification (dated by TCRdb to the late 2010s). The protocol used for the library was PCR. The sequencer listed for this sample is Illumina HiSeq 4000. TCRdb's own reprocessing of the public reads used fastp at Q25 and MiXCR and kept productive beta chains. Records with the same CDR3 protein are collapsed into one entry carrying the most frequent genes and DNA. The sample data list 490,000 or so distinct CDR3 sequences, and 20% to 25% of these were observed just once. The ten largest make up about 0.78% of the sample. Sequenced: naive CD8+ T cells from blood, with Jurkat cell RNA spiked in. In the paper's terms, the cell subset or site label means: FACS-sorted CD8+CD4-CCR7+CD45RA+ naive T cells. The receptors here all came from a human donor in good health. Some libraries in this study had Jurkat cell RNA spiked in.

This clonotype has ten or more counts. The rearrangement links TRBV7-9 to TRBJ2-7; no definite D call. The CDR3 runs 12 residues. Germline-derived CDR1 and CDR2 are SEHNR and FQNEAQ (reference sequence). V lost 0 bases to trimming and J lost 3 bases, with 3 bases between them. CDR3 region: CASSLADYEQYF. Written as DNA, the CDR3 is TGTGCCAGCAGCTTAGCGGACTACGAGCAGTACTTC.

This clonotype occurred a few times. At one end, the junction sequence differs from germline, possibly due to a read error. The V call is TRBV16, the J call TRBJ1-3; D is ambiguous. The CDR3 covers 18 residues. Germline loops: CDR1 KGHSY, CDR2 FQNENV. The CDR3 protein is CASSHANPGLDSGNTIHF. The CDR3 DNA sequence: TGTGCCAGCAGCCATGCAAACCCCGGACTGGACTCTGGAAACACCATACATTTT.

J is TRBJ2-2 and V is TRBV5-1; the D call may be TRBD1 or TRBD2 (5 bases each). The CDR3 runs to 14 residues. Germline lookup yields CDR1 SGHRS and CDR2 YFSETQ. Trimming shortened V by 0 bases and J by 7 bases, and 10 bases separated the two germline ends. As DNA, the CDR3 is TGCGCCAGCAGCTTGGTACGGGACGGCGGGGAGCTGTTTTTT. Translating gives CASSLVRDGGELFF. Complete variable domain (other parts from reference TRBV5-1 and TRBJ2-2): KAGVTQTPRYLIKTRGQQVTLSCSPISGHRSVSWYQQTPGQGLQFLFEYFSETQRNKGNFPGRFSGRQFSNSRSEMNVSTLELGDSALYLCASSLVRDGGELFFGEGSRLTVL.

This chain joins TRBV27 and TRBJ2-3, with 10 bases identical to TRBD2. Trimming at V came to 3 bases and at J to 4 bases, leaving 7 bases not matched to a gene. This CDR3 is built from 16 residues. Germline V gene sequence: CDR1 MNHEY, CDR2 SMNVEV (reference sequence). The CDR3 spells CASSLPAGGLSDTQYF. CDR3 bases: TGTGCCAGCAGTTTGCCAGCGGGGGGGCTTTCAGATACGCAGTATTTT.